This is a list of T cell receptor beta chains from one sample in a study of cytomegalovirus exposure and HLA in healthy donors. Profiling relied on immunoSEQ multiplex PCR, and the TCRdb table lists in-frame clones only, not all of them. The data show approximately 140,000 clones, with around 79% seen just once and 3.5% held by the top ten. Sequencing was done on a sample of PBMCs. These receptors all come from a human donor in good health. The CDR3 runs from the conserved cysteine through the conserved F or W. A D gene is named only where the DNA matches it firmly. Clone size is not always given. Where it is, it says once, few, many or a class for expanded clones.

abundance	j_gene	v_gene	d_gene	CDR3aa	CDR3nt
.	TRBJ2-7	TRBV28	.	CASSYFDSSYEQYF	TGTGCCAGCAGTTATTTCGACTCCTCGTACGAGCAGTACTTC
.	TRBJ1-2	TRBV19	.	CASIAQGDPPYGYTF	TGTGCCAGTATCGCACAGGGTGACCCACCCTATGGCTACACCTTC
.	TRBJ2-7	TRBV7-9	TRBD2	CASRPTLAGTYEQYF	TGTGCCAGCAGACCCACCCTAGCGGGGACCTACGAGCAGTACTTC
.	TRBJ1-5	TRBV19	.	CASSIRPRQTYQPQHF	TGTGCCAGTAGTATTAGGCCCCGGCAGACTTATCAGCCCCAGCATTTT
.	TRBJ2-3	TRBV4-3	TRBD2	CASSQDTGGRGDTQYF	TGCGCCAGCAGCCAAGATACGGGGGGGCGGGGGGATACGCAGTATTTT
.	TRBJ2-5	TRBV27	.	CASSLNVRDISETQYF	TGTGCCAGCAGTTTAAATGTCAGGGATATTTCGGAGACCCAGTACTTC
.	TRBJ2-1	TRBV5-1	.	CASSLGGGRSYNEQFF	TGCGCCAGCAGCTTGGGTGGCGGGCGCTCCTACAATGAGCAGTTCTTC
.	TRBJ1-1	TRBV5-4	.	CASSLAGRHEAFF	TGTGCCAGCAGCTTGGCGGGTCGGCATGAAGCTTTCTTT
.	TRBJ2-7	TRBV10-3	.	CAISESGATKGMGYEQYF	TGTGCCATCAGTGAGTCGGGGGCAACAAAGGGGATGGGGTACGAGCAGTACTTC
.	TRBJ2-2	TRBV7-8	.	CASSGLLANTGELFF	TGTGCCAGCAGTGGACTTCTCGCGAACACCGGGGAGCTGTTTTTT
.	TRBJ2-5	TRBV9	TRBD1	CASSPQGAGETQYF	TGTGCCAGCAGCCCTCAGGGGGCGGGAGAGACCCAGTACTTC
.	TRBJ2-1	TRBV19	.	CASSTLMSSYNEQFF	TGTGCCAGTAGCACTCTAATGAGCTCCTACAATGAGCAGTTCTTC
.	TRBJ1-3	TRBV5-1	.	CASSINLFGNTIYF	TGCGCCAGCAGTATTAATTTGTTTGGAAACACCATATATTTT
.	TRBJ2-5	TRBV5-1	TRBD1	CASSLWGTGDQETQYF	TGCGCCAGCAGCTTGTGGGGGACAGGGGATCAAGAGACCCAGTACTTC
.	TRBJ1-1	TRBV28	.	CASSPNRNTEAFF	TGTGCCAGCAGTCCAAACAGGAACACTGAAGCTTTCTTT
few	TRBJ2-7	TRBV4-3	TRBD1	CASSQGTGGGYEQYF	TGCGCCAGCAGCCAAGGGACAGGGGGCGGCTACGAGCAGTACTTC
.	TRBJ2-2	TRBV19	TRBD2	CASSPSSGRSAGELFF	TGTGCCAGTAGTCCATCTAGCGGGAGGAGCGCCGGGGAGCTGTTTTTT
few	TRBJ1-1	TRBV2	.	CASIFEQGGTEAFF	TGTGCCAGCATCTTCGAACAGGGCGGAACTGAAGCTTTCTTT
few	TRBJ2-4	TRBV6-5	TRBD1	CASSYTRQGPINIQYF	TGTGCCAGCAGTTACACCAGACAGGGGCCGATAAACATTCAGTACTTC
.	TRBJ2-3	TRBV29-1	.	CSGWGRGETDTQYF	TGCAGCGGGTGGGGGAGGGGGGAGACAGATACGCAGTATTTT
once	TRBJ1-1	TRBV5-1	.	CASSIRTDEAFF	TGCGCCAGCAGCATCCGGACAGATGAAGCTTTCTTT
few	TRBJ1-1	TRBV29-1	.	CSVDVGAEAFF	TGCAGCGTTGACGTCGGGGCTGAAGCTTTCTTT
.	TRBJ2-1	TRBV7-2	.	CASSFEGSRQFF	TGTGCCAGCAGCTTTGAGGGTTCCCGGCAGTTCTTC
.	TRBJ2-1	TRBV9	.	CASSEHYNEQFF	TGTGCCAGCAGCGAACACTACAATGAGCAGTTCTTC
.	TRBJ2-3	TRBV5-6	TRBD2	CASSQRLTSGTDTQYF	TGTGCCAGCAGCCAAAGGCTGACTAGCGGCACAGATACGCAGTATTTT
few	TRBJ1-1	TRBV10-2	.	CASRDGRGGTEAFF	TGCGCCAGCAGGGACGGCAGGGGAGGGACTGAAGCTTTCTTT
.	TRBJ2-1	TRBV11-3	TRBD1	CASRDRGPPNEQFF	TGTGCCAGCAGAGACAGGGGGCCACCGAATGAGCAGTTCTTC
.	TRBJ2-3	TRBV6-4	TRBD2	CASSPRLAGGDTQYF	TGTGCCAGCAGCCCAAGACTAGCGGGGGGAGATACGCAGTATTTT
.	TRBJ1-5	TRBV6-5	.	CASSRDINQPQHF	TGTGCCAGCAGCCGGGACATCAATCAGCCCCAGCATTTT
.	TRBJ1-4	TRBV5-4	TRBD1	CASNRQGANEKLFF	TGTGCCAGCAATCGACAGGGGGCAAATGAAAAACTGTTTTTT
once	TRBJ1-5	TRBV29-1	.	CSAGQPQGPQHF	TGCAGCGCTGGACAGCCTCAGGGGCCCCAGCATTTT
few	TRBJ1-5	TRBV19	.	CASRSTFGGLEQPQHF	TGTGCCAGTAGGTCCACTTTTGGAGGGTTGGAGCAGCCCCAGCATTTT
.	TRBJ1-5	TRBV4-1	.	CASSPRDTISNQPQHF	TGCGCCAGCAGCCCCAGGGACACCATTAGCAATCAGCCCCAGCATTTT
once	TRBJ1-2	TRBV30	TRBD1	CAWSATGSRGGYTF	TGTGCCTGGAGCGCGACAGGGAGCCGTGGGGGCTACACCTTC
.	TRBJ2-7	TRBV11-3	.	CASSTAGEVQYF	TGTGCCAGCAGCACAGCAGGGGAAGTGCAGTACTTC
.	TRBJ2-1	TRBV30	.	CAWSVSGAYNEQFF	TGTGCCTGGAGTGTATCAGGGGCCTACAATGAGCAGTTCTTC
few	TRBJ1-2	TRBV5-8	.	CASTVRIGAYGYTF	TGTGCCAGCACCGTTCGAATAGGGGCCTATGGCTACACCTTC
few	TRBJ2-1	TRBV2	.	CASSRLSSYNEQFF	TGTGCCAGCAGTCGGTTGAGCTCCTACAATGAGCAGTTCTTC
.	TRBJ1-5	TRBV11-2	.	CASSFGRGNQPQHF	TGTGCCAGCAGCTTCGGCCGAGGAAATCAGCCCCAGCATTTT
.	TRBJ1-4	TRBV6-6	.	CASSYSARGANEKLFF	TGTGCCAGCAGTTACTCCGCCAGGGGAGCTAATGAAAAACTGTTTTTT
.	TRBJ2-1	TRBV5-1	.	CASSDPDYRTYNEQFF	TGCGCCAGCAGCGATCCGGACTACCGGACCTACAATGAGCAGTTCTTC
.	TRBJ2-7	TRBV30	TRBD1	CAWEQTGGSYEQYF	TGTGCCTGGGAACAGACAGGGGGCTCCTACGAGCAGTACTTC
.	TRBJ1-5	TRBV7-9	.	CASSLSAQPQHF	TGTGCCAGCAGCTTAAGCGCGCAGCCCCAGCATTTT
.	TRBJ2-7	TRBV6-5	TRBD2	CASSYWGGRGYEQYF	TGTGCCAGCAGTTATTGGGGGGGAAGGGGTTACGAGCAGTACTTC
.	TRBJ1-6	TRBV10-1	.	CASSDDYQVSYNSPLHF	TGCGCCAGCAGTGATGACTACCAGGTTTCCTATAATTCACCCCTCCACTTT
.	TRBJ2-3	TRBV10-3	TRBD2	CAISESGTSGSNTQYF	TGTGCCATCAGTGAGTCGGGGACTAGCGGGAGTAATACGCAGTATTTT
.	TRBJ1-4	TRBV19	TRBD1	CASSKWDRGNEKLFF	TGTGCCAGTAGTAAATGGGACAGGGGTAATGAAAAACTGTTTTTT
.	TRBJ1-2	TRBV10-1	TRBD1	CASSDLPGQGPHTF	TGCGCCAGCAGTGACCTTCCGGGACAGGGGCCCCACACCTTC
.	TRBJ1-1	TRBV19	.	CASTYTPGGMNTEAFF	TGTGCCAGTACCTATACCCCGGGGGGAATGAACACTGAAGCTTTCTTT
.	TRBJ1-6	TRBV5-5	TRBD1	CASSPMGREGQGYF	TGTGCCAGCAGCCCCATGGGCCGTGAGGGACAGGGCTACTTT
.	TRBJ1-2	TRBV6-5	TRBD1	CASSPQGNYGYTF	TGTGCCAGCAGTCCACAGGGGAACTATGGCTACACCTTC
.	TRBJ2-1	TRBV5-6	.	CASSTGKAYNEQFF	TGTGCCAGCAGCACGGGGAAAGCCTACAATGAGCAGTTCTTC